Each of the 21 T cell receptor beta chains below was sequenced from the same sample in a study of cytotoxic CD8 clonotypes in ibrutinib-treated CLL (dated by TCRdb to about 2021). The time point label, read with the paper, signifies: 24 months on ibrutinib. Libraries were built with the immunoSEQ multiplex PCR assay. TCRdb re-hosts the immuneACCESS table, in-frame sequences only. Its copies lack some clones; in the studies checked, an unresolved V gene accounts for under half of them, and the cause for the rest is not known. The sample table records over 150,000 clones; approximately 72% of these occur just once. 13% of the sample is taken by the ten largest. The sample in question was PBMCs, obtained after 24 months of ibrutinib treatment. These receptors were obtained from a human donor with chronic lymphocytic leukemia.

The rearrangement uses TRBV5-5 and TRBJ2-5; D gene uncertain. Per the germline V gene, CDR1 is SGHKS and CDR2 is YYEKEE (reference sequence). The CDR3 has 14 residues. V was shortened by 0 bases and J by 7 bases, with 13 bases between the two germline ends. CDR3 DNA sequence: TGTGCCAGCAGCTTGGTAGCCCCCAGCAGGACCCAGTACTTC. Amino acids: CASSLVAPSRTQYF.

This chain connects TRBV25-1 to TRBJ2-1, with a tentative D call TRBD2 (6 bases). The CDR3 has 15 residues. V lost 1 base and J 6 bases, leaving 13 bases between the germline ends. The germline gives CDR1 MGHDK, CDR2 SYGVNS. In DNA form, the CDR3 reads TGTGCCAGCAGTGAATTTACGGGAGTCGGCAATGAGCAGTTCTTC. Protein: CASSEFTGVGNEQFF.

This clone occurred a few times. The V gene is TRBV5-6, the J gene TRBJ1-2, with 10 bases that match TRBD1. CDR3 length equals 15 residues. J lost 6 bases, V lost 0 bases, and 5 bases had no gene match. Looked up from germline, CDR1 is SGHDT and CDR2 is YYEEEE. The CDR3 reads CASSLVTGTGDGYTF. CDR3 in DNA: TGTGCCAGCAGCTTGGTCACCGGGACAGGGGATGGCTACACCTTC.

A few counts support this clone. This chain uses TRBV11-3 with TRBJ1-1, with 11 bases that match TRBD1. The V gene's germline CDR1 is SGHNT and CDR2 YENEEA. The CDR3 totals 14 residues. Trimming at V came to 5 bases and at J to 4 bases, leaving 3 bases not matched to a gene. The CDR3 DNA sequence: TGTGCCAGCAGCGAAGGGACAGGGGGCACTGAAGCTTTCTTT. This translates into CASSEGTGGTEAFF.

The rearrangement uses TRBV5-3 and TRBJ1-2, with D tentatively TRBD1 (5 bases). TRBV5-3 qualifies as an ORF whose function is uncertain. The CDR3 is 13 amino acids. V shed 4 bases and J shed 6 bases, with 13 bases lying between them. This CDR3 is CARSGQGKDGYTF. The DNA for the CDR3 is TGTGCCAGAAGCGGGCAGGGTAAGGATGGCTACACCTTC.

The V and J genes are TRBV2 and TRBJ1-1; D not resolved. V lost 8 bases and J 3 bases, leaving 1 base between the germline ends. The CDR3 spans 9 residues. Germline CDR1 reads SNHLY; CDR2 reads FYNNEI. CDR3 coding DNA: TGTGCCAGCCACACTGAAGCTTTCTTT. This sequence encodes CASHTEAFF.

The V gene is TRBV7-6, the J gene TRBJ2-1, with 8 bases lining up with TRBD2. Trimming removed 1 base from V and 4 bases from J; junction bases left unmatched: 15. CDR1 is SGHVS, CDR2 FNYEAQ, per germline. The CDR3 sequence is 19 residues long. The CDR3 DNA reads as TGTGCCAGCAGCTTAGACACAAGCACCCTAGCGGGCAGGTACAATGAGCAGTTCTTC. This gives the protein CASSLDTSTLAGRYNEQFF.

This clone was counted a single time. This CDR3 is CASSLGGGRSDTQYF. The CDR3 DNA follows: TGTGCCAGCAGCTTGGGGGGCGGGAGGTCTGATACGCAGTATTTT. The chain joins TRBV5-6 to TRBJ2-3; 8 nucleotides agree with TRBD2. CDR3 size: 15 residues. The ends lost 0 bases at V and 6 bases at J; junction bases unmatched: 6. Germline V gives CDR1 SGHDT, CDR2 YYEEEE.

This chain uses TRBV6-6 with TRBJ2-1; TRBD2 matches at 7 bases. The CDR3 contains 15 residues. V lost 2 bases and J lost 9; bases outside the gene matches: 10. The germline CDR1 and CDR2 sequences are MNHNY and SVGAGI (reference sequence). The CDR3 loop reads CASSYGSGWKGEQFF. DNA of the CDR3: TGTGCCAGCAGTTACGGTAGCGGGTGGAAGGGTGAGCAGTTCTTC.

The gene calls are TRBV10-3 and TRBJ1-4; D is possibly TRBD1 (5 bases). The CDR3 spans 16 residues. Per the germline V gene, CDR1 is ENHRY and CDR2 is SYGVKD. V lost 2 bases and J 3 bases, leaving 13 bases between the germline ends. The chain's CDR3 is CAISEKAGLANEKLFF. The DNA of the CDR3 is TGTGCCATCAGTGAGAAGGCAGGGTTAGCTAATGAAAAACTGTTTTTT.

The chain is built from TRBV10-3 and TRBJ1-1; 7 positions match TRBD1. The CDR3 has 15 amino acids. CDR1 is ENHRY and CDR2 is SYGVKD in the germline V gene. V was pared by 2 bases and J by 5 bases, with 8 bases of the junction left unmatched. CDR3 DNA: TGTGCCATCAGTGAGGTGTCAGGGGGAAGGACTGAAGCTTTCTTT. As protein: CAISEVSGGRTEAFF.

The CDR3 sequence is CASSPRLNTEAFF. In DNA form, the CDR3 reads TGCGCCAGCAGCCCCAGGCTAAACACTGAAGCTTTCTTT. The chain couples TRBV5-1 to TRBJ1-1, with D hard to call. Germline CDR1 is SGHRS and CDR2 is YFSETQ. The CDR3 has 13 amino acids. The V end lost 4 bases, the J end lost 2 bases, and 9 bases lay between the germline ends. The complete variable domain, with remaining parts taken from reference TRBV5-1 and TRBJ1-1, reads KAGVTQTPRYLIKTRGQQVTLSCSPISGHRSVSWYQQTPGQGLQFLFEYFSETQRNKGNFPGRFSGRQFSNSRSEMNVSTLELGDSALYLCASSPRLNTEAFFGQGTRLTVV.

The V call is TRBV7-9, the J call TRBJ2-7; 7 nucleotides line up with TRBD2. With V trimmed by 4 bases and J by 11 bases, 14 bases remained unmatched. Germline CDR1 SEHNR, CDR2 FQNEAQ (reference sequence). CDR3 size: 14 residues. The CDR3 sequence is CASSSRRETVRKYF. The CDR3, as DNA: TGTGCCAGCAGCTCCCGGCGGGAGACTGTACGAAAGTACTTC.

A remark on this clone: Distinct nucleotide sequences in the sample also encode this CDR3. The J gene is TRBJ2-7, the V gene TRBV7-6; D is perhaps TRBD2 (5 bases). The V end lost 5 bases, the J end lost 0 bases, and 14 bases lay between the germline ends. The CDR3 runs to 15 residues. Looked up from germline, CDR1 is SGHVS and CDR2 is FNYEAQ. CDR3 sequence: CASSPGRGGSYEQYF. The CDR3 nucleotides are TGTGCCAGCAGCCCAGGACGGGGTGGCTCCTACGAGCAGTACTTC. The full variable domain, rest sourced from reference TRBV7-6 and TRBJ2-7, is GAGVSQSPRYKVTKRGQDVALRCDPISGHVSLYWYRQALGQGPEFLTYFNYEAQQDKSGLPNDRFSAERPEGSISTLTIQRTEQRDSAMYRCASSPGRGGSYEQYFGPGTRLTVT.

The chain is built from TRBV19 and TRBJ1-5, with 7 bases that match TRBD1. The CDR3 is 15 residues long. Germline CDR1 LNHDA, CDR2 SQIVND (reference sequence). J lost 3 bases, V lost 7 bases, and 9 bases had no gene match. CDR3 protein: CASTQGGPSNQPQHF. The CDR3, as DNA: TGTGCCAGTACGCAGGGGGGTCCCTCCAATCAGCCCCAGCATTTT.

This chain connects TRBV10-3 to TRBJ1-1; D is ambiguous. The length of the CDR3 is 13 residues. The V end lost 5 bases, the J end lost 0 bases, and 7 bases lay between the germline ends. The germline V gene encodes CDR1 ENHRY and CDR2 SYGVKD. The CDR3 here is CAISPDLNTEAFF. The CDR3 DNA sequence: TGTGCCATCAGTCCTGACTTGAACACTGAAGCTTTCTTT.

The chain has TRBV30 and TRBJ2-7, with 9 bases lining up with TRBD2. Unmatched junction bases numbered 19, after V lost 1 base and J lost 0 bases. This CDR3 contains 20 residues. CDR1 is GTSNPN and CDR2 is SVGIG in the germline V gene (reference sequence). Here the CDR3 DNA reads TGTGCCTGGAGTGCCCCATGGGTAGCGGGAGACGGTTGGAGCTCCTACGAGCAGTACTTC. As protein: CAWSAPWVAGDGWSSYEQYF.

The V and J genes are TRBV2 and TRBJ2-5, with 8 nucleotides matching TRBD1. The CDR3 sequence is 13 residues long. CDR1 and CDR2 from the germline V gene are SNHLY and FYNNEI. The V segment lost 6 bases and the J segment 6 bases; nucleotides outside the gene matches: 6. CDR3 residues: CASSYYRGKTQYF. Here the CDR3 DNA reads TGTGCCAGCAGCTACTACAGGGGGAAGACCCAGTACTTC.

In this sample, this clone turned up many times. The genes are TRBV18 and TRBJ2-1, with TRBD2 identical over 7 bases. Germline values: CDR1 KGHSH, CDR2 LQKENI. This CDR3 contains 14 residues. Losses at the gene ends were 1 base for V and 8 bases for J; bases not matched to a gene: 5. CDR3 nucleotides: TGTGCCAGCTCACCACGGACTAGTGGGGATGAGCAGTTCTTC. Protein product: CASSPRTSGDEQFF.

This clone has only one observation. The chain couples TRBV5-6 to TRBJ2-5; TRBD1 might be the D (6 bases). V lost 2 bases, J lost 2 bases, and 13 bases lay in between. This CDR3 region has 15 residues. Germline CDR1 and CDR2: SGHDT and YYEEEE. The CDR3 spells CASSFRGPGQETQYF. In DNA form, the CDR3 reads TGTGCCAGCAGCTTCAGGGGTCCAGGGCAAGAGACCCAGTACTTC.

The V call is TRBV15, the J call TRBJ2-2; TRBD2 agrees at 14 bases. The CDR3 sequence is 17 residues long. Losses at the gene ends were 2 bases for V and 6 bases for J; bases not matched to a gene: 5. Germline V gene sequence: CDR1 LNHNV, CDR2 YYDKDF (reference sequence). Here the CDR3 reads CATSRHPGLAGAGELFF. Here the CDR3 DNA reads TGTGCCACCAGCAGACATCCGGGACTAGCGGGAGCCGGGGAGCTGTTTTTT.